This T cell receptor (beta chain) was recovered during a study of cytomegalovirus exposure and HLA in healthy donors. Looking at the study overall: The 95 to 150 validation repertoires used the same platform as the roughly 670 first-cohort repertoires, a later analysis reported.

The protocol was immunoSEQ multiplex PCR, while the TCRdb copy is restricted to in-frame clones and leaves out a portion. In the table there are 140,000 or so clones, about nine tenths of which are singletons. V was shortened by 6 bases and J by 6 bases, with 14 bases between the two germline ends. CDR1 is SGHAT, CDR2 FQNNGV, per germline. The CDR3 covers 13 residues. Study results and limitations: Cytomegalovirus-associated TCR beta chains were listed, numbering some 150. Reportedly, cytomegalovirus status was diagnosed with high sensitivity and specificity.

In its sample, this clone was seen a few times. Its antigen is unidentified. Sequenced: PBMCs. The chain has TRBV11-2 and TRBJ1-2; D is possibly TRBD1 (6 bases). This clonotype originated in a man aged 18 to 30 in good health and CMV-seronegative. The DNA for the CDR3 is TGTGCCAGCAGACGATCGGGACAAGATGGCTACACCTTC. Translation: CASRRSGQDGYTF.